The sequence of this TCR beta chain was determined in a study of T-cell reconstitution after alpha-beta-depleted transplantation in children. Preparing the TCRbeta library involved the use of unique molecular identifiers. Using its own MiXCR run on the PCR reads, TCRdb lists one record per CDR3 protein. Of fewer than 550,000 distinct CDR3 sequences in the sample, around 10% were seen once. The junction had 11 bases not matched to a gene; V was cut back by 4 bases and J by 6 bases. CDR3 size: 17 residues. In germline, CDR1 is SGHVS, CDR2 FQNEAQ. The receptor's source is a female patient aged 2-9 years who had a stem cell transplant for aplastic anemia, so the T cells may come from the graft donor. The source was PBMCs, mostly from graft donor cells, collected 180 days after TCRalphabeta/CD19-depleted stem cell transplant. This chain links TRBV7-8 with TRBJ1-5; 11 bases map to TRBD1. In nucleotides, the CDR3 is TGTGCCAGCAGCTCCAGTTGGGACAGGGGGGTGAGTCAGCCCCAGCATTTT. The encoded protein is CASSSSWDRGVSQPQHF.